This is a list of T cell receptor beta chains from one sample in a study of T cell responses to AZD1222 COVID-19 vaccine. TCRdb's copy holds only in-frame clones and misses some; the assay was immunoSEQ multiplex PCR. This sample carries 140,000 to 150,000 clones, around 90% of them seen once, and the ten largest clones take 2.5% to 3%. The sample was peripheral blood, taken on day 0 of MenACWY control vaccination. All receptors derive from an adult in good health. CDR3s include the opening cysteine and the closing phenylalanine or tryptophan. The order of the fields is D gene, CDR3 length, V gene, clone size, J gene, CDR3 DNA, CDR3 protein. D genes are given only for firm matches. Some rows mark clone size as missing; the rest say once, few, many or name a class of expanded clone.

-	14	TRBV28	-	TRBJ1-4	TGTGCCAGCTCCTCGCAGGGTGCTAATGAAAAACTGTTTTTT	CASSSQGANEKLFF
-	12	TRBV12-3/TRBV12-4	-	TRBJ2-7	TGTGCCAGCAGTTACAGCTTCTACGAGCAGTACTTC	CASSYSFYEQYF
-	15	TRBV7-9	-	TRBJ2-3	TGTGCCAGCAGCTTACTAGGAACTAGCACAGATACGCAGTATTTT	CASSLLGTSTDTQYF
TRBD2	16	TRBV30	-	TRBJ2-3	TGTGCCTGGAGTGTACGAACTAGCGGGAGAGCAGATACGCAGTATTTT	CAWSVRTSGRADTQYF
-	12	TRBV12-3/TRBV12-4	-	TRBJ2-1	TGTGCCAGCAGTATTGGGGGTGATGAGCAGTTCTTC	CASSIGGDEQFF
-	13	TRBV2	-	TRBJ1-2	TGTGCCAGCAGTGATGGGGGGTACTATGGCTACACCTTC	CASSDGGYYGYTF
TRBD1	16	TRBV7-2	-	TRBJ2-5	TGTGCCAGCAGCTTATACGGACAGGGGATCCAAGAGACCCAGTACTTC	CASSLYGQGIQETQYF
-	13	TRBV11-2	-	TRBJ1-5	TGTGCCAGCAGCCAGGGTGGCCGTCAGCCCCAGCATTTT	CASSQGGRQPQHF
TRBD1	15	TRBV19	-	TRBJ1-5	TGTGCCAGTAGTGTAGACAGGGGGGAGGATCAGCCCCAGCATTTT	CASSVDRGEDQPQHF
-	14	TRBV10-3	-	TRBJ1-1	TGTGCCATCAGTGAGCAGGCCTGGGACACTGAAGCTTTCTTT	CAISEQAWDTEAFF
TRBD1	16	TRBV7-2	-	TRBJ1-1	TGTGCCAGCATCCCGGACAGGGGATCTCGTACCACTGAAGCTTTCTTT	CASIPDRGSRTTEAFF
-	13	TRBV6-4	many	TRBJ2-2	TGTGCCAGCAGTGGGGACAACACCGGGGAGCTGTTTTTT	CASSGDNTGELFF
-	15	TRBV28	-	TRBJ1-5	TGTGCCAGCAGTTTATTCGGCAGGGAAAGTCAGCCCCAGCATTTT	CASSLFGRESQPQHF
-	15	TRBV7-7	few	TRBJ2-6	TGTGCTAGCAGCTTAACGCCTTCTGGGGCCAACGTCCTGACTTTC	CASSLTPSGANVLTF
TRBD2	15	TRBV7-9	-	TRBJ2-7	TGTGCCAGCAGCCCCTCTCTAGCGGGGACCTACGAGCAGTACTTC	CASSPSLAGTYEQYF
-	11	TRBV10-3	-	TRBJ2-1	TGTGCCATAGGGACCTACAATGAGCAGTTCTTC	CAIGTYNEQFF
-	15	TRBV28	-	TRBJ1-1	TGTGCCAGCAGTTTGTGGGGGGGGTGGAACACTGAAGCTTTCTTT	CASSLWGGWNTEAFF
TRBD2	16	TRBV23-1	-	TRBJ2-7	TGCGCCAGCAGTCCCATCCGGGCGGGGGTGATTCACGAGCAGTACTTC	CASSPIRAGVIHEQYF
-	14	TRBV28	-	TRBJ1-6	TGTGCCAGCAGCCCACCCCAACGCGGTTCACCCCTCCACTTT	CASSPPQRGSPLHF
-	16	TRBV19	-	TRBJ1-5	TGTGCCAGTAGCGACCCGTCAAAGCGATGGAGTCAGCCCCAGCATTTT	CASSDPSKRWSQPQHF